This TCR beta chain was captured in a study of shared clonotypes between healthy human individuals. This clone was recorded only once. Assay used: immunoSEQ multiplex PCR; TCRdb lists only in-frame clones, some missing. Of about half a million clones listed, about 85% were seen once; the top ten hold 9.5% to 15%. The CDR3 is 15 residues long. The source of this sequence is a middle-aged woman in good health. Some clones in this sample may be carry-over from other donors' samples. The chain recombines TRBV21-1 with TRBJ2-1; TRBD2, as called in the table, went unchecked against the DNA. TRBV21-1 is classified as a pseudogene. Source material: PBMCs. CDR3 bases: TGTGCCAGCAGCCAAAAAGGGCGGGGGAACAATGAGCAGTTCTTC. Amino acids: CASSQKGRGNNEQFF.